A selection of T cell receptor beta chains follows, all from one sample in a study of Graves' ophthalmopathy and Graves' hyperthyroidism. Using its own MiXCR run on the multiplex PCR reads, TCRdb lists one record per CDR3 protein. In the table there are about 590,000 distinct CDR3 sequences, 35% to 40% of which are singletons. Material for sequencing was peripheral blood or thyroid tissue (not recorded which). Receptors were obtained from an adult man with Graves' hyperthyroidism. Each CDR3 is given with its conserved first and last residue. D genes are given only for firm matches. The size entry is marked missing in some rows and otherwise reads once, few, many or a size class.

V	size	J	D	CDR3	DNA
TRBV28	.	TRBJ2-7	.	CASSLWGHEQYF	TGTGCCAGCAGTTTATGGGGGCACGAGCAGTACTTC
TRBV4-1	.	TRBJ1-4	.	CASSQEWAGYEKLFF	TGCGCCAGCAGCCAAGAGTGGGCAGGGTATGAAAAACTGTTTTTT
TRBV9	many	TRBJ1-1	.	CASSVGEQMNTEAFF	TGTGCCAGCAGCGTAGGGGAACAAATGAACACTGAAGCTTTCTTT
TRBV7-4	once	TRBJ2-1	.	CASSLATSSNEQFF	TGTGCCAGCAGCTTAGCTACTAGCTCTAATGAGCAGTTCTTC
TRBV12-3/TRBV12-4	few	TRBJ2-1	TRBD2	CASRSSGGALYEQFF	TGTGCCAGCAGATCCAGCGGGGGGGCCTTGTATGAGCAGTTCTTC
TRBV7-8	few	TRBJ2-7	TRBD2	CASSLRSLETSVSYEQYF	TGTGCCAGCAGCCTCCGGTCATTGGAGACTAGCGTCTCCTACGAGCAGTACTTC
TRBV30	.	TRBJ1-1	TRBD1	CAWSRRGPMNTEAFF	TGTGCCTGGAGCCGCAGGGGGCCTATGAACACTGAAGCTTTCTTT
TRBV19	.	TRBJ1-2	.	CASSITAGRNYGYTF	TGTGCCAGTAGTATAACTGCGGGGCGGAACTATGGCTACACCTTC
TRBV25-1	.	TRBJ1-6	.	CARDPMRGSNSPLHF	TGTGCTAGAGACCCGATGAGGGGCAGTAATTCACCCCTCCACTTT
TRBV25-1	.	TRBJ1-5	.	CASSRGGAGQLQHF	TGTGCCAGCAGTCGGGGGGGGGCCGGTCAGCTCCAGCATTTT
TRBV7-9	few	TRBJ2-1	TRBD2	CASSVDGTSGLVGEQFF	TGTGCCAGCAGCGTAGATGGGACTAGCGGGCTAGTGGGTGAGCAGTTCTTC
TRBV6-5	.	TRBJ2-3	TRBD2	CASGRLAGRGNTQYF	TGTGCCAGCGGTCGACTAGCGGGACGTGGGAATACGCAGTATTTT
TRBV25-1	many	TRBJ1-2	.	CASSDPRTGYTF	TGTGCCAGCAGTGACCCCCGGACTGGCTACACCTTC
TRBV29-1	many	TRBJ1-2	TRBD1	CSVTDRNTNYGYTF	TGCAGCGTGACGGACAGGAATACCAACTATGGCTACACCTTC
TRBV5-1	many	TRBJ2-5	TRBD1	CASSYPGQGRETQYF	TGCGCCAGCAGCTACCCGGGACAGGGCCGAGAGACCCAGTACTTC
TRBV7-8	many	TRBJ1-3	TRBD1	CASSLGRTGGTGNTIYF	TGTGCCAGCAGCTTAGGGCGTACAGGGGGGACTGGAAACACCATATATTTT
TRBV12-3/TRBV12-4	.	TRBJ1-6	.	CASSLAVTDSFYNSPLHF	TGTGCCAGCAGTTTAGCGGTAACAGACAGCTTCTATAATTCACCCCTCCACTTT
TRBV10-2	many	TRBJ1-2	TRBD1	CASSEQTGDGYTF	TGCGCCAGCAGTGAACAGACAGGGGATGGCTACACCTTC
TRBV20-1	few	TRBJ2-3	TRBD1	CSASRHLGQASRDTQYF	TGCAGTGCTAGTCGCCATCTCGGACAGGCCTCAAGAGATACGCAGTATTTT
TRBV25-1	few	TRBJ2-3	.	CASSESGTLEGTDTQYF	TGTGCCAGCAGTGAATCGGGAACACTCGAAGGCACAGATACGCAGTATTTT
TRBV30	.	TRBJ2-7	TRBD2	CAWTQSPGLPSYEQYF	TGTGCCTGGACCCAATCTCCGGGACTACCGAGTTACGAGCAGTACTTC
TRBV15	many	TRBJ1-2	.	CATSSSGSRDYGYTF	TGTGCCACCAGCAGTTCCGGGTCTCGGGACTATGGCTACACCTTC
TRBV5-1	few	TRBJ2-3	.	CASSVWGVSTDTQYF	TGCGCCAGCAGTGTGTGGGGCGTAAGCACAGATACGCAGTATTTT
TRBV4-2	many	TRBJ1-5	.	CASSQDGRTQPQHF	TGTGCCAGCAGCCAAGACGGCAGAACTCAGCCCCAGCATTTT
TRBV20-1	many	TRBJ1-1	.	CSARRSTNTEAFF	TGCAGTGCTAGGCGGTCCACGAACACTGAAGCTTTCTTT
TRBV2	many	TRBJ1-2	.	CASSESRTPLFYGYTF	TGTGCCAGCAGTGAAAGTCGTACACCTCTTTTCTATGGCTACACCTTC
TRBV12-3/TRBV12-4	.	TRBJ1-5	.	CASSFSQGRETQHF	TGTGCCAGCAGTTTCTCCCAGGGGAGGGAGACCCAGCATTTT
TRBV2	.	TRBJ2-5	.	CASPRTDQETQYF	TGTGCCAGCCCTCGGACAGATCAAGAGACCCAGTACTTC
TRBV29-1	many	TRBJ2-2	.	CSVVRGVGGELFF	TGCAGCGTTGTACGAGGGGTGGGCGGGGAGCTGTTTTTT
TRBV10-2	.	TRBJ2-5	TRBD2	CASSNSGGAQYF	TGCGCCAGCAGCAATAGCGGGGGGGCCCAGTACTTC
TRBV4-2	few	TRBJ2-5	TRBD2	CASSQDPSGGLETQYF	TGTGCCAGCAGCCAAGATCCTAGCGGGGGGCTAGAGACCCAGTACTTC
TRBV10-3	.	TRBJ2-7	.	CAISERGVSYGQYF	TGTGCCATCAGTGAGCGCGGTGTTTCCTATGGGCAGTACTTC
TRBV10-3	.	TRBJ1-4	.	CAISSQGAIGEKLFF	TGTGCCATCAGCTCCCAAGGGGCCATTGGTGAAAAACTGTTTTTT
TRBV7-9	many	TRBJ2-7	.	CASSLLGVHEQCF	TGTGCCAGCAGCTTGTTAGGCGTCCACGAGCAGTGCTTC
TRBV20-1	many	TRBJ2-5	.	CSARRRGWETQYF	TGCAGTGCCCGACGCCGAGGGTGGGAGACCCAGTACTTC
TRBV3-1	few	TRBJ2-7	.	CASSHLNTLEQYF	TGTGCCAGCAGCCACCTCAATACTCTCGAGCAGTACTTC
TRBV19	few	TRBJ2-2	TRBD1	CASSKTGLNTGELFF	TGTGCCAGTAGTAAGACAGGGTTGAACACCGGGGAGCTGTTTTTT
TRBV20-1	many	TRBJ2-5	TRBD1	CSADTGGQTQYF	TGCAGTGCTGACACAGGGGGACAGACCCAGTACTTC
TRBV5-1	.	TRBJ2-2	.	CASSLEEASGRNTGELFF	TGCGCCAGCAGCTTGGAGGAAGCCAGTGGGAGGAACACCGGGGAGCTGTTTTTT
TRBV20-1	.	TRBJ2-7	.	CSARDRTEVYEQYF	TGCAGTGCTAGAGATCGCACGGAAGTCTACGAGCAGTACTTC
TRBV7-6	many	TRBJ2-2	TRBD2	CASNRLAGYTGELFF	TGTGCCAGCAACCGACTAGCGGGGTACACCGGGGAGCTGTTTTTT
TRBV27	many	TRBJ1-6	TRBD1	CASSSGTGASPLHF	TGTGCCAGCAGTTCAGGAACAGGGGCTTCACCCCTCCACTTT
TRBV2	.	TRBJ1-3	.	CASRSPEGGGNTIYF	TGTGCCAGCAGATCCCCCGAGGGGGGAGGAAACACCATATATTTT
TRBV12-3/TRBV12-4	once	TRBJ1-2	.	CASSRMSNYGYTF	TGTGCCAGCAGTAGGATGTCTAACTATGGCTACACCTTC
TRBV10-3	.	TRBJ1-5	.	CASSWGRDNQPQHF	TGTGCCAGCAGCTGGGGCAGGGATAATCAGCCCCAGCATTTT
TRBV2	.	TRBJ2-7	TRBD1	CASSQDRGLYYEQYF	TGTGCCAGCAGTCAAGACAGGGGGCTTTATTACGAGCAGTACTTC
TRBV7-9	few	TRBJ2-5	.	CASSLVGETRYF	TGTGCCAGCAGCTTAGTAGGGGAGACCCGGTACTTC